The rows below give T cell receptor beta chains drawn from one sample of a study of T cell clones after liver transplantation. Sequencing was performed with immunoSEQ multiplex PCR; in TCRdb, only in-frame clones are kept and a portion is missing. The sample lists fewer than 20,000 clones; approximately 89% were seen once. The sample was CD8+ T cells from blood, taken before liver transplant. The source is a human donor who received a liver transplant. Both conserved end residues are part of each CDR3. A D gene is named only where the DNA matches it firmly. For some rows the clone size is stated as once, few or many, or as a class when expanded; others skip it.

clone size,V gene,J gene,D gene,CDR3 protein,CDR3 DNA
.,TRBV28,TRBJ2-7,TRBD1,CASSHRGTYEQYF,TGTGCCAGCAGCCACAGGGGAACCTACGAGCAGTACTTC
.,TRBV7-9,TRBJ2-1,TRBD1,CASSSGQGSLDEQFF,TGTGCCAGCAGCTCGGGACAGGGGAGTTTAGATGAGCAGTTCTTC
.,TRBV4-3,TRBJ2-1,TRBD1,CASSHGTGLRNEQFF,TGCGCCAGCAGCCACGGGACAGGGCTGAGAAATGAGCAGTTCTTC
.,TRBV9,TRBJ2-7,.,CASSVGGNSYEQYF,TGTGCCAGCAGCGTTGGGGGGAACTCCTACGAGCAGTACTTC
.,TRBV7-6,TRBJ2-7,.,CASSSLGLSYEQYF,TGTGCCAGCAGCTCCCTTGGACTGTCCTACGAGCAGTACTTC
.,TRBV7-2,TRBJ2-1,.,CASSWGQRVNNEQFF,TGTGCCAGCAGCTGGGGCCAGCGGGTAAACAATGAGCAGTTCTTC
.,TRBV2,TRBJ2-7,TRBD1,CASSETGTYEQYF,TGTGCCAGCAGTGAGACAGGGACCTACGAGCAGTACTTC
.,TRBV5-4,TRBJ1-2,TRBD1,CASSRGTGYGYTF,TGTGCCAGCAGCCGTGGGACAGGGTATGGCTACACCTTC
.,TRBV9,TRBJ2-7,.,CASSVGGSGYEQYF,TGTGCCAGCAGCGTAGGTGGGAGTGGGTACGAGCAGTACTTC
.,TRBV16,TRBJ2-7,.,CASSPSLAAYEQYF,TGTGCCAGCAGCCCGTCATTGGCGGCCTACGAGCAGTACTTC
.,TRBV5-6,TRBJ2-7,.,CASTLGAGVREQYF,TGTGCCAGCACCCTGGGGGCGGGAGTGCGCGAGCAGTACTTC
.,TRBV2,TRBJ1-2,.,CASRSAPDYGYTF,TGTGCCAGCCGGTCCGCCCCGGACTATGGCTACACCTTC
.,TRBV10-2,TRBJ2-3,.,CASSSETRRTDTQYF,TGCGCCAGCAGTTCTGAGACTAGGCGCACAGATACGCAGTATTTT
.,TRBV29-1,TRBJ2-3,.,CSVEDRGVLFSRSQYF,TGCAGCGTTGAAGATCGTGGGGTCTTGTTTTCCCGTTCGCAGTATTTT
.,TRBV5-1,TRBJ2-7,TRBD2,CASSLGGLAGDEQYF,TGCGCCAGCAGCTTGGGAGGACTAGCGGGAGACGAGCAGTACTTC
once,TRBV19,TRBJ2-1,TRBD2,CASSTSGRFNEQFF,TGTGCCAGTAGTACTAGCGGGAGATTTAATGAGCAGTTCTTC
.,TRBV7-9,TRBJ1-4,TRBD1,CASSLDRGGLFF,TGTGCCAGCAGCTTAGACAGGGGTGGACTGTTTTTT
.,TRBV19,TRBJ1-1,.,CASSIGNSAEAFF,TGTGCCAGTAGTATAGGGAACAGCGCTGAAGCTTTCTTT
.,TRBV29-1,TRBJ2-3,.,CSVDRETDTQYF,TGCAGCGTTGACCGGGAAACAGATACGCAGTATTTT
.,TRBV27,TRBJ2-1,.,CASSFGPNEQFF,TGTGCCAGCTCCTTCGGACCTAATGAGCAGTTCTTC
.,TRBV19,TRBJ2-7,.,CASSIRPMGYEQYF,TGTGCCAGTAGTATACGACCGATGGGCTACGAGCAGTACTTC
.,TRBV11-2,TRBJ2-1,.,CASSSDAGGHNEQFF,TGTGCCAGCAGCTCCGACGCAGGCGGCCACAATGAGCAGTTCTTC
.,TRBV11-2,TRBJ2-7,.,CASSLGQSYEQYF,TGTGCCAGCAGCTTAGGACAGTCCTACGAGCAGTACTTC
.,TRBV6-1,TRBJ2-7,.,CASSEGSRAGISYEQYF,TGTGCCAGCAGTGAAGGAAGCAGGGCAGGGATTTCCTACGAGCAGTACTTC
once,TRBV19,TRBJ2-7,.,CASTGEGYEQYF,TGTGCCAGTACAGGGGAAGGATACGAGCAGTACTTC
.,TRBV29-1,TRBJ1-1,TRBD1,CSAPGQGMNTEAFF,TGCAGCGCGCCGGGACAGGGGATGAACACTGAAGCTTTCTTT
.,TRBV6-1,TRBJ2-7,.,CASSDPGITTYEQYF,TGTGCCAGCAGTGATCCGGGGATAACTACCTACGAGCAGTACTTC
.,TRBV6-5,TRBJ1-2,.,CASSYKGNYGYTF,TGTGCCAGCAGTTACAAGGGGAACTATGGCTACACCTTC
.,TRBV6-1,TRBJ2-3,TRBD2,CASAEGGRESDTQYF,TGTGCCAGCGCCGAAGGCGGGAGGGAATCAGATACGCAGTATTTT
.,TRBV7-6,TRBJ2-1,.,CASTESSVQYNEQFF,TGTGCCAGCACCGAGTCGAGTGTCCAATACAATGAGCAGTTCTTC
.,TRBV13,TRBJ1-5,TRBD1,CASSSHRGSRQPQHF,TGTGCCAGCAGCTCCCACAGGGGTTCCAGGCAGCCCCAGCATTTT
once,TRBV28,TRBJ2-7,.,CASSLGLYEQYF,TGTGCCAGCAGTTTGGGACTCTACGAGCAGTACTTC
few,TRBV14,TRBJ2-2,TRBD2,CASRTTSGMPGELFF,TGTGCCAGCAGGACAACTAGCGGGATGCCCGGGGAGCTGTTTTTT
.,TRBV27,TRBJ2-3,.,CASSLLFTGDTQYF,TGTGCCAGCAGTTTACTCTTTACGGGGGATACGCAGTATTTT
.,TRBV5-4,TRBJ2-7,.,CASSLAPGNYEQYF,TGTGCCAGCAGCTTGGCTCCGGGCAACTACGAGCAGTACTTC
.,TRBV30,TRBJ1-1,.,CAWSVSVRTEAFF,TGTGCCTGGAGTGTAAGCGTACGAACTGAAGCTTTCTTT
.,TRBV27,TRBJ1-4,.,CASSFSGTNEKLFF,TGTGCCAGCAGTTTTTCGGGGACTAATGAAAAACTGTTTTTT
.,TRBV4-1,TRBJ1-1,TRBD1,CASSQDRDRDPNTEAFF,TGCGCCAGCAGCCAAGATCGGGACAGGGACCCAAACACTGAAGCTTTCTTT
.,TRBV19,TRBJ2-1,.,CASSEAAYNEQFF,TGTGCCAGTAGTGAGGCGGCCTACAATGAGCAGTTCTTC
.,TRBV5-5,TRBJ1-5,TRBD1,CASSWDSYQPQHF,TGTGCCAGCAGTTGGGACAGTTATCAGCCCCAGCATTTT
.,TRBV28,TRBJ1-1,.,CASSSPSRGTEAFF,TGTGCCAGCAGCTCCCCTAGCCGAGGCACTGAAGCTTTCTTT
.,TRBV28,TRBJ2-7,TRBD1,CASSFGQGLYYEQYF,TGTGCCAGCAGTTTCGGACAGGGGCTTTACTACGAGCAGTACTTC
once,TRBV5-1,TRBJ2-7,TRBD1,CASSQTQGESYEQYF,TGCGCCAGCAGTCAAACTCAGGGGGAGTCATACGAGCAGTACTTC
.,TRBV7-8,TRBJ1-2,TRBD1,CASSPRDRGWNYGYTF,TGTGCCAGCAGCCCCCGGGACAGGGGTTGGAACTATGGCTACACCTTC
.,TRBV2,TRBJ1-5,.,CASRTTGSGNQPQHF,TGTGCCAGCAGAACAACAGGGTCGGGCAATCAGCCCCAGCATTTT
.,TRBV5-7,TRBJ2-7,.,CASSLRGPMSYEQYF,TGTGCCAGCAGCTTGCGGGGGCCTATGTCCTACGAGCAGTACTTC
.,TRBV19,TRBJ2-7,TRBD2,CASSLAASSYEQYF,TGTGCCAGTAGTCTAGCGGCGAGCTCCTACGAGCAGTACTTC
once,TRBV15,TRBJ1-4,.,CATSRERSTLGEKLFF,TGTGCCACCAGCAGAGAACGGTCGACTCTAGGTGAAAAACTGTTTTTT
few,TRBV4-3,TRBJ2-7,.,CASSQTGTSGNEQYF,TGCGCCAGCAGCCAAACCGGGACATCGGGGAACGAGCAGTACTTC
.,TRBV28,TRBJ2-7,TRBD1,CASSYRGRLLGEQYF,TGTGCCAGCAGTTACAGGGGGCGGTTGTTGGGCGAGCAGTACTTC
.,TRBV5-6,TRBJ2-7,.,CASSLGAEQYF,TGTGCCAGCAGCTTGGGGGCCGAGCAGTACTTC